This TCR beta chain stems from a study of blood T cell repertoires in COVID-19. Germline assignment: CDR1 MRHNA and CDR2 SNTAGT. This CDR3 is 14 amino acids long. V was clipped by 5 bases and J by 9 bases; unmatched bases: 7. Method: immunoSEQ multiplex PCR; TCRdb's copy keeps in-frame clones and lacks some. The sample shows roughly 200,000 clones, roughly 85% of them seen only once. The sample consisted of peripheral blood. The chain combines TRBV6-4 with TRBJ2-1, with 10 nucleotides matching TRBD2. The sequence came from a man in his sixties with acute or convalescent COVID-19. Here the CDR3 reads CASSLTSGKGEQFF. The CDR3 DNA follows: TGTGCCAGCAGTCTCACTAGCGGGAAAGGTGAGCAGTTCTTC.